Presented here are 18 T cell receptor beta chains from one specimen sequenced in a study of T cells in Graves' hyperthyroidism and ophthalmopathy. TCR beta CDR3 regions were amplified from RNA. In the first-round RT-PCR of the TCR CDR3, the HTBI primer set was used. TCRdb re-called the multiplex PCR reads through MiXCR, storing one row per CDR3 protein. The top ten hold 25% to 30% of the sample, which has roughly 400,000 distinct CDR3 sequences, about 14% seen once. Sequenced: blood. Source of these receptors: a man in his fifties with Graves' ophthalmopathy.

The table lists this clonotype with many counts. The chain has TRBV19 and TRBJ1-2; the match to TRBD1 covers 11 bases. The CDR3 has 15 residues. V dropped 5 bases and J dropped 2; count of bases not matched to a gene: 4. Germline CDR1 and CDR2: LNHDA and SQIVND (reference sequence). The CDR3 reads CASSSRTGGNYGYTF. As DNA, the CDR3 is TGTGCCAGTAGTTCGCGGACAGGGGGCAACTATGGCTACACCTTC.

The chain recombines TRBV29-1 with TRBJ2-7; 8 nucleotides agree with TRBD1. With 6 bases clipped from V and 1 base from J, the junction kept 8 bases outside the gene matches. The CDR3 spans 14 residues. Germline-derived CDR1 and CDR2 are SQVTM and ANQGSEA. CDR3 sequence (DNA): TGCAGCGTGACCTCAAGGACAGGGTCCTACGAGCAGTACTTC. Protein: CSVTSRTGSYEQYF.

In regard to this clonotype: With a much larger clone just one base away, this may be a read error. V gene TRBV7-9 combines with J gene TRBJ2-1, with 7 bases fitting TRBD2. The CDR3 extends over 18 amino acids. Germline V gene lookup returns CDR1 SEHNR and CDR2 FQNEAQ (reference sequence). V lost 5 bases to trimming and J lost 8 bases; unmatched junction nucleotides: 21. CDR3 nucleotides: TGTGCCAGCAGCAACACGAAGCGCGCGGGGGAAGCGCGGCATGAGCAGTTCTTC. This encodes CASSNTKRAGEARHEQFF.

This clonotype was observed many times. This chain connects TRBV12-3 or TRBV12-4 to TRBJ2-2, with TRBD2 identical over 13 bases. Unmatched junction bases numbered 2, after V lost 6 bases and J lost 4 bases. The length of the CDR3 is 15 residues. CDR3 region: CASRLAGGTTGELFF. In DNA form, the CDR3 reads TGTGCCAGCAGACTAGCGGGAGGGACCACCGGGGAGCTGTTTTTT.

This clonotype was seen only a few times. CDR3 loop: CASSQDSGTSVPFF. The DNA for the CDR3 is TGTGCCAGCAGCCAAGATTCGGGGACTAGCGTCCCGTTCTTC. V is TRBV4-2 and J is TRBJ2-1, with 10 bases matching TRBD2. CDR1 and CDR2 from the germline V gene are LGHNA and YNFKEQ. The CDR3 consists of 14 residues. Trimming cost V 0 bases and J 15 bases; bases outside gene matches: 8.

This clonotype was found a few times. CDR3 DNA sequence: TGTGCCAGTAGCCCTAGCCCCCTGGGCACTGAAGCTTTCTTT. As protein: CASSPSPLGTEAFF. The chain joins TRBV19 to TRBJ1-1, with D uncertain. V gave up 6 bases and J gave up 4 bases, with 15 bases separating them. CDR1 LNHDA and CDR2 SQIVND come from the germline V gene (reference sequence). The CDR3 is made up of 14 amino acids.

V and J are TRBV7-9 and TRBJ2-6; D remains unclear. CDR3 length equals 15 residues. Trimming stripped 4 bases from V and 2 bases from J, with 9 bases between. Looked up from germline, CDR1 is SEHNR and CDR2 is FQNEAQ (reference sequence). CDR3 in DNA: TGTGCCAGCAGCTCCCTAGGACCTGGGGCCAACGTCCTGACTTTC. It yields the protein CASSSLGPGANVLTF.

This clonotype was detected many times. V gene TRBV2 combines with J gene TRBJ2-2; perhaps TRBD1 as D (6 bases). Germline V lookup: CDR1 SNHLY, CDR2 FYNNEI. The CDR3 is made up of 15 amino acids. V was pared by 7 bases and J by 1 base, with 13 bases between. The CDR3 sequence: CASIAGGWNTGELFF. CDR3 in DNA: TGTGCCAGCATTGCTGGGGGCTGGAACACCGGGGAGCTGTTTTTT.

This clonotype was picked up many times. This chain links TRBV12-3 or TRBV12-4 with TRBJ1-5; D is ambiguous. V gave up 5 bases and J gave up 6 bases, with 8 bases separating them. The CDR3 loop spans 12 amino acids. This CDR3 reads CASSALGQPQHF. CDR3 nucleotides: TGTGCCAGCAGTGCCCTCGGTCAGCCCCAGCATTTT.

This clonotype was recorded at least ten times. The chain is built from TRBV18 and TRBJ1-4; D gene ambiguous. The CDR3 contains 14 residues. Germline V gene sequence: CDR1 KGHSH, CDR2 LQKENI. Trimming removed 5 bases at V and 9 bases at J, with 16 bases between. Here the CDR3 reads CASSISDREKKLFF. For the CDR3, the DNA is TGTGCCAGCTCAATATCGGACCGGGAGAAAAAACTGTTTTTT.

This clonotype was recorded at least ten times. V and J are TRBV5-1 and TRBJ2-1; a weak D match, TRBD2 (5 bases). CDR3 length: 14 amino acids. V was cut by 0 bases and J by 6 bases, with 10 bases left in between. Germline CDR1 and CDR2: SGHRS and YFSETQ. The CDR3 sequence: CASSLGGSANEQFF. The CDR3 DNA reads TGCGCCAGCAGCTTGGGAGGGTCTGCCAATGAGCAGTTCTTC.

This clonotype was counted ten times or more. V and J are TRBV20-1 and TRBJ2-3; TRBD2 aligns across 8 bases. The germline V gene has CDR1 DFQATT and CDR2 SNEGSKA (reference sequence). There are 16 residues in the CDR3. The V and J ends lost 5 bases and 1 base, in that order; junction bases with no gene match: 11. In nucleotides, the CDR3 is TGCAGTGCTCGGCCACTAACTAGCGGCGGCACAGATACGCAGTATTTT. This codes for CSARPLTSGGTDTQYF.

This clonotype was observed a few times. The chain links TRBV7-9 to TRBJ2-3, with 11 bases fitting TRBD2. V lost 1 base, J lost 3 bases, and 6 bases stayed unmatched. The germline V gene encodes CDR1 SEHNR and CDR2 FQNEAQ (reference sequence). The CDR3 extends over 17 amino acids. CDR3 DNA: TGTGCCAGCAGCTTAGGATTACTAGCGGGAGAAACAGATACGCAGTATTTT. Translated: CASSLGLLAGETDTQYF.

This clonotype appeared many times. The chain has TRBV11-2 and TRBJ2-5; no clear D. The germline V gene encodes CDR1 SGHAT and CDR2 FQNNGV. This CDR3 is built from 14 residues. Trimming shortened V by 1 base and J by 7 bases, and 13 bases separated the two germline ends. CDR3 in DNA: TGTGCCAGCAGCTTAGTTCCGATCCGGGCGACCCAGTACTTC. Protein sequence: CASSLVPIRATQYF.

The V call is TRBV7-8, the J call TRBJ1-5; D may be TRBD1 (5 bases). The V gene lost 5 bases and the J gene lost 5 bases, with 10 bases spanning the gap. This CDR3 spans 13 amino acids. The V gene's germline CDR1 is SGHVS and CDR2 FQNEAQ. Written as DNA, the CDR3 is TGTGCCAGCAGCGGGGGAATTGATCAGCCCCAGCATTTT. Amino acids: CASSGGIDQPQHF. Full variable domain (rest looked up from reference TRBV7-8 and TRBJ1-5): GAGVSQSPRYKVAKRGQDVALRCDPISGHVSLFWYQQALGQGPEFLTYFQNEAQLDKSGLPSDRFFAERPEGSVSTLKIQRTQQEDSAVYLCASSGGIDQPQHFGDGTRLSIL.

This clonotype appeared many times. V is TRBV12-3 or TRBV12-4 and J is TRBJ2-1; D uncertain. This CDR3 has 14 residues. Trimming removed 5 bases from V and 5 bases from J, with 13 bases in between. As DNA, the CDR3 is TGTGCCAGCAGTCAGCGAGACGGAAACAATGAGCAGTTCTTC. Encoded protein: CASSQRDGNNEQFF.

This clonotype was seen ten or more times. CDR3: CASKLAGEPVGVETQYF. CDR3 bases: TGTGCCAGCAAGCTAGCGGGAGAACCGGTCGGAGTCGAGACCCAGTACTTC. The chain recombines TRBV28 with TRBJ2-5; 10 bases map to TRBD2. After removal of 7 bases from V and 5 bases from J, the junction contained 16 bases not matched to a gene. CDR1 MDHEN and CDR2 SYDVKM come from the germline V gene. This CDR3 comprises 17 residues.

This clonotype was observed many times. J is TRBJ2-7 and V is TRBV29-1, with D perhaps matching TRBD1 or TRBD2 (5 bases each). There are 11 residues in the CDR3. In germline, CDR1 is SQVTM, CDR2 ANQGSEA. The CDR3 coding sequence is TGCAGTTGGGGGAGTAGGAACGAGCAGTACTTC. This encodes CSWGSRNEQYF.